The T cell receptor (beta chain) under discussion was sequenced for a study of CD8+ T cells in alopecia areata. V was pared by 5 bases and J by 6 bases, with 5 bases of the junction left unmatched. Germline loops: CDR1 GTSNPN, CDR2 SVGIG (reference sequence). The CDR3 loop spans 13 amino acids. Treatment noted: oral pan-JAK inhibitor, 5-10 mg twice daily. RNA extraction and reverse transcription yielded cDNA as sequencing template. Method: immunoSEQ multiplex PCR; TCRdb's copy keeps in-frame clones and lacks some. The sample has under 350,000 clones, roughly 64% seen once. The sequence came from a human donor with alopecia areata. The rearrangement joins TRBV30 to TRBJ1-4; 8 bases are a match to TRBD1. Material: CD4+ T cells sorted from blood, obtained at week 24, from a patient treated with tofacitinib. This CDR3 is CAWGGQGDEKLFF. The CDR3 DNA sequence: TGTGCCTGGGGAGGACAGGGCGATGAAAAACTGTTTTTT.